The rows below give T cell receptor beta chains drawn from one sample of a study of blood T cell repertoires in COVID-19. Profiling relied on immunoSEQ multiplex PCR, and the TCRdb table lists in-frame clones only, not all of them. Counted here are roughly 100,000 clones, 70% to 90% occurring once; the ten biggest clones make up 3% to 3.5%. Sequenced sample: peripheral blood. The receptor source for this set is a man in his fifties or sixties in a cohort sampled during active COVID-19. Each CDR3 is given with its conserved first and last residue. D genes are given only for firm matches. Clone size is given for some rows only: seen once, a few or many times, or a class if the clone is expanded.

V gene	clone size	D gene	J gene	CDR3 protein	CDR3 DNA
TRBV5-1	once	TRBD1	TRBJ2-4	CASSKGQAVGEGDIQYF	TGCGCCAGCAGCAAGGGACAGGCAGTAGGGGAAGGAGACATTCAGTACTTC
TRBV6-4	NA	TRBD1	TRBJ1-4	CASNRDRGGLNEKLFF	TGTGCCAGCAACCGGGACAGGGGCGGCCTTAATGAAAAACTGTTTTTT
TRBV4-1	few	NA	TRBJ1-4	CASSPRAGEKLFF	TGCGCCAGCAGCCCAAGAGCGGGGGAAAAACTGTTTTTT
TRBV3-1/TRBV3-2	NA	NA	TRBJ1-2	CASSQEFRYGYTF	TGTGCCAGCAGCCAAGAATTTCGCTATGGCTACACCTTC
TRBV6-5	NA	NA	TRBJ2-2	CASSYSPTVSTGELFF	TGTGCCAGCAGTTACTCCCCGACAGTCAGCACCGGGGAGCTGTTTTTT
TRBV19	NA	NA	TRBJ2-5	CASSSGERETQYF	TGTGCCAGTAGTAGTGGGGAGCGGGAGACCCAGTACTTC
TRBV6-1	NA	NA	TRBJ1-1	CASSEPKQDAEAFF	TGTGCCAGCAGTGAACCAAAACAGGATGCTGAAGCTTTCTTT
TRBV15	NA	NA	TRBJ1-3	CATSRVGASGNTIYF	TGTGCCACCAGCAGAGTGGGGGCCTCGGGGAACACCATATATTTT
TRBV5-6	NA	TRBD1	TRBJ1-3	CASSRTGGDGNTIYF	TGTGCCAGCAGCCGTACAGGGGGCGATGGAAACACCATATATTTT
TRBV4-3	NA	NA	TRBJ1-6	CASSQDRAQGPSSPLHF	TGCGCCAGCAGCCAAGATAGAGCGCAGGGCCCTAGTTCACCCCTCCACTTT
TRBV7-6	NA	TRBD2	TRBJ2-1	CASSTRGGVYNEQFF	TGTGCCAGCAGCACCCGCGGGGGGGTTTACAATGAGCAGTTCTTC
TRBV19	NA	TRBD2	TRBJ2-3	CASSPRLAGVGADTQYF	TGTGCCAGTAGTCCCCGACTAGCGGGGGTCGGGGCAGATACGCAGTATTTT
TRBV27	NA	NA	TRBJ2-7	CASSFRLTSYEQYF	TGTGCCAGCAGTTTTCGACTAACCTCCTACGAGCAGTACTTC
TRBV6-5	NA	NA	TRBJ2-7	CASLNSPYEQYF	TGTGCCAGCCTCAACAGTCCCTACGAGCAGTACTTC
TRBV25-1	NA	NA	TRBJ2-3	CARLTVQGFNRDTQYF	TGTGCCAGACTCACGGTACAGGGCTTTAATCGGGATACGCAGTATTTT
TRBV5-1	few	NA	TRBJ1-6	CASSLGAGDLSYNSPLHF	TGCGCCAGCAGCTTGGGGGCAGGGGACCTCTCCTATAATTCACCCCTCCACTTT
TRBV7-9	NA	NA	TRBJ2-1	CASSFSDSSYNEQFF	TGTGCCAGCAGCTTTTCGGACAGCTCCTACAATGAGCAGTTCTTC
TRBV5-6	NA	NA	TRBJ2-7	CASTFWRATIYEQYF	TGTGCCAGCACCTTCTGGCGGGCTACCATCTACGAGCAGTACTTC
TRBV5-4	NA	NA	TRBJ1-1	CASTRGGATPEAFF	TGTGCCAGCACCCGGGGAGGGGCGACCCCTGAAGCTTTCTTT
TRBV7-9	NA	NA	TRBJ1-4	CASEGVGEKLFF	TGTGCCAGCGAAGGGGTAGGGGAAAAACTGTTTTTT
TRBV9	NA	NA	TRBJ1-5	CASSVSWGLGQPQHF	TGTGCCAGCAGCGTAAGCTGGGGGCTGGGTCAGCCCCAGCATTTT
TRBV6-5	NA	NA	TRBJ1-5	CASTFGSLNQPQHF	TGTGCCAGCACTTTCGGGAGTCTTAATCAGCCCCAGCATTTT
TRBV11-2	NA	NA	TRBJ2-3	CASKTNTDTQYF	TGTGCCAGCAAAACAAACACAGATACGCAGTATTTT
TRBV6-2/TRBV6-3	NA	NA	TRBJ2-7	CASSSRRSYEQYF	TGTGCCAGCAGTTCTAGGCGCTCCTACGAGCAGTACTTC
TRBV6-5	once	TRBD1	TRBJ2-5	CASRGTGAETQYF	TGTGCCAGCAGGGGGACAGGGGCAGAGACCCAGTACTTC
TRBV18	NA	TRBD1	TRBJ1-6	CASSPGLQGANNSPLHF	TGTGCCAGCTCACCAGGGCTGCAGGGGGCAAACAATTCACCCCTCCACTTT
TRBV5-8	NA	NA	TRBJ1-3	CASSQRGSGNTIYF	TGTGCCAGCAGCCAAAGGGGCTCTGGAAACACCATATATTTT
TRBV11-2	NA	TRBD2	TRBJ2-1	CASSPQRGFNEQFF	TGTGCCAGCAGCCCGCAGCGGGGTTTTAATGAGCAGTTCTTC
TRBV27	NA	NA	TRBJ1-1	CASSLGQGEAFF	TGTGCCAGCAGTTTAGGGCAGGGTGAAGCTTTCTTT
TRBV5-1	once	TRBD1	TRBJ2-2	CASSPTGATGELFF	TGCGCCAGCAGCCCGACAGGGGCCACCGGGGAGCTGTTTTTT
TRBV3-1/TRBV3-2	many	NA	TRBJ2-7	CASSQGATRVLAYEQYF	TGTGCCAGCAGCCAAGGCGCGACGAGGGTATTGGCCTACGAGCAGTACTTC
TRBV7-2	NA	NA	TRBJ1-1	CASSLGGQVNTEAFF	TGTGCCAGCAGCTTAGGGGGGCAAGTGAACACTGAAGCTTTCTTT
TRBV20-1	NA	TRBD1	TRBJ2-1	CSAKGTAEQFF	TGCAGTGCTAAGGGGACAGCCGAGCAGTTCTTC
TRBV5-5	NA	TRBD2	TRBJ2-2	CASSFSGGTGELFF	TGTGCCAGCAGCTTTAGCGGGGGAACCGGGGAGCTGTTTTTT
TRBV12-3/TRBV12-4	NA	NA	TRBJ1-2	CASSSAPEGGYTF	TGTGCCAGCAGTTCTGCGCCGGAGGGTGGCTACACCTTC
TRBV9	NA	TRBD1	TRBJ2-2	CASSVFLGAGGVGGFGNTGELFF	TGTGCCAGCAGCGTTTTTCTAGGGGCAGGGGGCGTCGGTGGTTTCGGAAACACCGGGGAGCTGTTTTTT
TRBV10-3	NA	TRBD1	TRBJ1-6	CAIRAGTDNSPLHF	TGTGCCATCAGAGCCGGGACAGATAATTCACCCCTCCACTTT
TRBV7-2	NA	NA	TRBJ2-5	CASSFQSGETQYF	TGTGCCAGCAGCTTCCAGTCGGGGGAGACCCAGTACTTC
TRBV5-1	once	TRBD1	TRBJ2-3	CASRSGQGLTDTQYF	TGCGCCAGCAGATCGGGACAGGGTTTGACAGATACGCAGTATTTT
TRBV28	NA	NA	TRBJ1-3	CATPIGGSGNTIYF	TGTGCCACCCCGATCGGAGGCTCTGGAAACACCATATATTTT
TRBV7-9	NA	TRBD1	TRBJ2-3	CASSLADRGRSADTQYF	TGTGCCAGCAGCTTAGCCGACAGGGGGCGCAGCGCAGATACGCAGTATTTT
TRBV6-5	NA	NA	TRBJ1-3	CASCVNDSGNTIYF	TGTGCCAGTTGCGTAAATGACTCTGGAAACACCATATATTTT
TRBV28	NA	TRBD1	TRBJ1-1	CASSQPGQGSEAFF	TGTGCCAGCAGTCAGCCGGGACAGGGGTCTGAAGCTTTCTTT
TRBV9	NA	TRBD2	TRBJ2-1	CASSVGAGDQSEQFF	TGTGCCAGCAGCGTAGGGGCGGGGGATCAGAGTGAGCAGTTCTTC
TRBV10-3	NA	TRBD1	TRBJ2-5	CAISAGGWETQYF	TGTGCCATCAGTGCAGGGGGCTGGGAGACCCAGTACTTC
TRBV5-1	NA	NA	TRBJ2-3	CASRPLAVGTDTQYF	TGCGCCAGCAGACCCCTAGCAGTCGGCACAGATACGCAGTATTTT
TRBV29-1	NA	TRBD1	TRBJ2-3	CSVEGGDRGPDTQYF	TGCAGCGTTGAAGGGGGGGACAGGGGGCCTGATACGCAGTATTTT
TRBV19	NA	TRBD1	TRBJ2-6	CASRRQGTGANVLTF	TGTGCCAGTCGCAGACAGGGAACTGGGGCCAACGTCCTGACTTTC
TRBV15	NA	TRBD1	TRBJ1-3	CATSRDRLNTIYF	TGTGCCACCAGCAGGGACAGGCTAAACACCATATATTTT
TRBV9	once	NA	TRBJ2-3	CASSVKGTQYF	TGTGCCAGCAGCGTGAAGGGGACGCAGTATTTT
TRBV7-2	NA	TRBD2	TRBJ2-1	CASSPNGAGGDNEQFF	TGTGCCAGCAGCCCCAACGGGGCGGGGGGGGACAATGAGCAGTTCTTC
TRBV7-9	NA	NA	TRBJ2-2	CASSQWFGRGGELFF	TGTGCCAGCAGCCAATGGTTTGGCCGGGGCGGGGAGCTGTTTTTT
TRBV5-6	few	TRBD1	TRBJ1-1	CASSLGQGWGHTEAFF	TGTGCCAGCAGCTTAGGACAGGGGTGGGGGCACACTGAAGCTTTCTTT
TRBV7-9	NA	TRBD1	TRBJ2-7	CASSPSIGTQGDEQYF	TGTGCCAGCAGCCCGTCTATCGGGACGCAGGGGGACGAGCAGTACTTC